Described below is a single TCR beta chain sequence and its context. In the study's own analysis: Amplified reference gene primers provided the basis for estimating nucleated cell counts. Clones were read by immunoSEQ multiplex PCR, and TCRdb kept only the in-frame ones, dropping some. Clone size and V and J calls were adopted from that table, with D and trimming inferred from the DNA. This table has about 270,000 clones, around four fifths appearing once. The data derive from a study of blood T cell repertoires in COVID-19. As for the study in general: There were acute and convalescent COVID-19 samples, and they came from the United States, Italy and Spain. From T cells, B-cell-depleted T cells, or PBMCs came the material, which was cDNA or gDNA.

The sequence derives from a woman aged 50 to 60 with active or convalescent COVID-19. The sequenced sample was peripheral blood.

CDR3 sequence: CASSQVGSSEKLFF. The CDR3 DNA is TGTGCCAGCAGCCAAGTTGGGTCTAGTGAAAAACTGTTTTTT. The chain couples TRBV3-1 (or the pseudogene TRBV3-2) to TRBJ1-4, with no clear D. This CDR3 comprises 14 residues. CDR1 is LGHDT, CDR2 YNNKEL, per germline (reference sequence). V shed 1 base and J shed 7 bases, with 10 bases lying between them.